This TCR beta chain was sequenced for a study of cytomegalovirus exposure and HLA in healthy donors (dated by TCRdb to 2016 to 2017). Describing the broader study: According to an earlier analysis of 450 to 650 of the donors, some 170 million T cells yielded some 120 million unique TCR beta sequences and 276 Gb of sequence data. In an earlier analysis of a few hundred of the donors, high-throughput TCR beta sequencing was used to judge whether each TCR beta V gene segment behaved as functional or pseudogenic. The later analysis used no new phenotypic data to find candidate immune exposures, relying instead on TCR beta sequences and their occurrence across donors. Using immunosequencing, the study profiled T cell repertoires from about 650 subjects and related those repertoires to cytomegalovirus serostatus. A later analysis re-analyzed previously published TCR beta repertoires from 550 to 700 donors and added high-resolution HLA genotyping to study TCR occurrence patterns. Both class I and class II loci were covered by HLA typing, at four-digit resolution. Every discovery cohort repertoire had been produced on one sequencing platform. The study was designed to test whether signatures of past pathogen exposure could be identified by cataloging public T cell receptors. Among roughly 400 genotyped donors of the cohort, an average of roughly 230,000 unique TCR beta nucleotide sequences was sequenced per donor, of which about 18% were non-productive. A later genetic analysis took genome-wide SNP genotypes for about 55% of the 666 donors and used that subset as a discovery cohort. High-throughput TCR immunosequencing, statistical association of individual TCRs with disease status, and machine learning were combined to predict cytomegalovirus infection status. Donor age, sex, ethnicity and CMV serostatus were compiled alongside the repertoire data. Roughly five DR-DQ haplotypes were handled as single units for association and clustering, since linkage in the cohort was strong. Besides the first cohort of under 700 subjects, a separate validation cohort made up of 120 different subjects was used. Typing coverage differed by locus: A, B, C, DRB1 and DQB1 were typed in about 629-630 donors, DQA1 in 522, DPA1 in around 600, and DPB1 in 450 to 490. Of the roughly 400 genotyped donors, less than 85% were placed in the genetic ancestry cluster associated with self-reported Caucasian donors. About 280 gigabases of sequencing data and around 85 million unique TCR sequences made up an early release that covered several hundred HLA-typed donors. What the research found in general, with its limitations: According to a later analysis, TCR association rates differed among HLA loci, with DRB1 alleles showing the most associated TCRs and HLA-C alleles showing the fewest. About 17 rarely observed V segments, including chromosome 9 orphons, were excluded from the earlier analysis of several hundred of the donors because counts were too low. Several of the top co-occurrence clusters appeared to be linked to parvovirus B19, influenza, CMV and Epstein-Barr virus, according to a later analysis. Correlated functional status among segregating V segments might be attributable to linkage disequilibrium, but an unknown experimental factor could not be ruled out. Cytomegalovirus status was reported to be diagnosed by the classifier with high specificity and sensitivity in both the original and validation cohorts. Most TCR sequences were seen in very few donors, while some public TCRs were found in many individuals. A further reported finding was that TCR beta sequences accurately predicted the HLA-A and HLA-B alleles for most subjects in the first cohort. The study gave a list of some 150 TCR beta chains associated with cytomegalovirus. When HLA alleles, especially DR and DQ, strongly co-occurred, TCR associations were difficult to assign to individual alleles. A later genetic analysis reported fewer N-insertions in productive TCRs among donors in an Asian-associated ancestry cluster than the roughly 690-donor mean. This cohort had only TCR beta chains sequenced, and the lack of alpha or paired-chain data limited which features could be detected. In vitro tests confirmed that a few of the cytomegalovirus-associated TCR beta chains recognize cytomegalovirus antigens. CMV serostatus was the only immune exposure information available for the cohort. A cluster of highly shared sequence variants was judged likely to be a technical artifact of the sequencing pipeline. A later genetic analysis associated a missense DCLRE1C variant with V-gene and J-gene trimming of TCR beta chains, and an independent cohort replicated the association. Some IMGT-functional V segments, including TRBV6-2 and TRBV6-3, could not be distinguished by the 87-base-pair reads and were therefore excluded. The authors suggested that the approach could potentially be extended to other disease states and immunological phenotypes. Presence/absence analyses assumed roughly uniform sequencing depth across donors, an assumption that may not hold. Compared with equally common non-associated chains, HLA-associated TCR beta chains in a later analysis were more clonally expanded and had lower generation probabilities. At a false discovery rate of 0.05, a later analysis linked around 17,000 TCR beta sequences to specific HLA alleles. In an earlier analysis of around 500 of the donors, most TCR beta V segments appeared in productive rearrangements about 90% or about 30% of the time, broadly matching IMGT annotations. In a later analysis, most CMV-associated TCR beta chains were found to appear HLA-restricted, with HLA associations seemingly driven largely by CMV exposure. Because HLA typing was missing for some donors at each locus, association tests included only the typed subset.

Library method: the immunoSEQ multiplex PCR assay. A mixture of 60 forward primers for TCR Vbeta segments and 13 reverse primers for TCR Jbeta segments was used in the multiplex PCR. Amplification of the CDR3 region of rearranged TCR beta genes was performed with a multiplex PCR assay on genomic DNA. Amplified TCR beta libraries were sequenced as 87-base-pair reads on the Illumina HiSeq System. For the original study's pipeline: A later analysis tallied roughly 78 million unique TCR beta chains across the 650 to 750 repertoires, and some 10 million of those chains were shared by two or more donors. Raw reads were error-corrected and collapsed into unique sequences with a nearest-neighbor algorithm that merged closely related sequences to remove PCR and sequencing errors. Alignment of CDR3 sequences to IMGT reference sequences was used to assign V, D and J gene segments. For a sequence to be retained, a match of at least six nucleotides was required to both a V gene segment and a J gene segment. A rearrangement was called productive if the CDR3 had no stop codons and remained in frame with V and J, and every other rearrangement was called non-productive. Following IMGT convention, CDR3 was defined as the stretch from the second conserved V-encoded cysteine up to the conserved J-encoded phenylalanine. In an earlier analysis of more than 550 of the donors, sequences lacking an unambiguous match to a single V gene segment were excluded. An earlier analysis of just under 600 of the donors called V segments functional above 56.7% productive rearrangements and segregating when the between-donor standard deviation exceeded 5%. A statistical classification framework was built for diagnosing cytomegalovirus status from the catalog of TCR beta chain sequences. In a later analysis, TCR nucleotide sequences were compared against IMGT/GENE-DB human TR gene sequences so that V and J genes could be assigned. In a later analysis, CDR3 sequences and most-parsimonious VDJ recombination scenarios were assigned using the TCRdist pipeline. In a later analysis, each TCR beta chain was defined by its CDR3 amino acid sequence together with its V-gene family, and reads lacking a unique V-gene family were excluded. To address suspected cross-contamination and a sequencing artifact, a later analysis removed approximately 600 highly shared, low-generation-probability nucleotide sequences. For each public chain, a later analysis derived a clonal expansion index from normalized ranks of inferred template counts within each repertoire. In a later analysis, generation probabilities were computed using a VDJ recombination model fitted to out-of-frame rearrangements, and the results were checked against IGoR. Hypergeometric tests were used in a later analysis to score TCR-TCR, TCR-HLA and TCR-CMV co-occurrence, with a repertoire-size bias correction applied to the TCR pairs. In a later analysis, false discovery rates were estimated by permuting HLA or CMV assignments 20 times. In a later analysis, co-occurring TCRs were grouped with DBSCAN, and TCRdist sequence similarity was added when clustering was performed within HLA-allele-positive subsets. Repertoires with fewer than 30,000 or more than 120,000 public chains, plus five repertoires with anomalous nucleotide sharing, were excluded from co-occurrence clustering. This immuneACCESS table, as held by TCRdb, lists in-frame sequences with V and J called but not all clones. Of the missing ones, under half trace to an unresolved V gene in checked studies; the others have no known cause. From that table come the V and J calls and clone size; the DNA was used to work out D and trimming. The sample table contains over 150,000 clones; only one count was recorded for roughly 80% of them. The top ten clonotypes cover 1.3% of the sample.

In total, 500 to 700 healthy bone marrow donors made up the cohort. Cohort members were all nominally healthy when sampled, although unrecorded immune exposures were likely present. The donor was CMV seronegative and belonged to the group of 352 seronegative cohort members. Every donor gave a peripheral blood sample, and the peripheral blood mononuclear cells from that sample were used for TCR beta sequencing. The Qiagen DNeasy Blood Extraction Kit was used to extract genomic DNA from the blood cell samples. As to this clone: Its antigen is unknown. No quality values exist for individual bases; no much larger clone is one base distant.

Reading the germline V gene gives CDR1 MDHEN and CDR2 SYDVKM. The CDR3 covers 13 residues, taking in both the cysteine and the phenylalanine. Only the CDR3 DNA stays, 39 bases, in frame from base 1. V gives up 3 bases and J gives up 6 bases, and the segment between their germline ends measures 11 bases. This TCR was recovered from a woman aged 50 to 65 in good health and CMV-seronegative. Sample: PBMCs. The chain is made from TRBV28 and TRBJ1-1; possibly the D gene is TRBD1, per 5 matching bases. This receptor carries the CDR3 CASSLQGFAEAFF. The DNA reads TGTGCCAGCAGTTTGCAGGGTTTCGCTGAAGCTTTCTTT.